This paragraph reports one T cell receptor beta chain. The antigen is not known. This sample stems from a study of T cells in tuberculosis. This table comes from immunoSEQ multiplex PCR, and its TCRdb copy is limited to in-frame clones, with some not included. The sample yields about 20,000 clones, 75% to 90% seen once. Study-level points and caveats: Active tuberculosis patients had shorter CDR3-alpha; the beta difference was nonsignificant.

This CDR3 spans 14 amino acids. The germline CDR1 and CDR2 sequences are SGHRS and YFSETQ. V dropped 4 bases and J dropped 7; count of bases not matched to a gene: 4. This clonotype was sampled from a donor aged 5 to 30 with latent tuberculosis or without tuberculosis infection. Specimen: PBMCs. The genes are TRBV5-1 and TRBJ1-5; 11 nucleotides align to TRBD1. The CDR3 reads CASSPGQGEQPQHF. Written as DNA, the CDR3 is TGCGCCAGCAGCCCGGGACAGGGGGAACAGCCCCAGCATTTT.